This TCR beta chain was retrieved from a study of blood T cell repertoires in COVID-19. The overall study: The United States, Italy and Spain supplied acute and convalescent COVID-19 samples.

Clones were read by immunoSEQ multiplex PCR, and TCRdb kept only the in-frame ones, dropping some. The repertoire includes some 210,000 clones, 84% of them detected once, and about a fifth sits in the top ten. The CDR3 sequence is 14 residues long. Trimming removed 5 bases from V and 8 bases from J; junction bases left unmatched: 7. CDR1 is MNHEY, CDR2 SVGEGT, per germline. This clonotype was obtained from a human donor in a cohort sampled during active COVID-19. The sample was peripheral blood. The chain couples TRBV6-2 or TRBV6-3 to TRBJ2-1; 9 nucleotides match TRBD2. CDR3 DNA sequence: TGTGCCAGCAGTCTTAGCGGGAGTCTGTATGAGCAGTTCTTC. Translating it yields CASSLSGSLYEQFF.